Listed below are T cell receptor beta chains from one sample, sequenced in a study of T cells in Graves' hyperthyroidism and ophthalmopathy. TCRdb processed the multiplex PCR reads anew with MiXCR; each CDR3 protein has one entry. The profile shows 400,000 to 550,000 distinct CDR3 sequences, around a quarter of them singletons. The sequenced sample was blood. The receptors here all came from a woman under 40 with Graves' ophthalmopathy. Both conserved end residues are part of each CDR3. Fields, in order: clone size, J gene, V gene, D gene, CDR3 protein, CDR3 DNA. A D gene is named only where the DNA matches it firmly. Clone size appears in some rows only: once, few, many, or a class for an expanded clone.

few | TRBJ1-5 | TRBV6-1 | . | CASSEAATQGRQPQHF | TGTGCCAGCAGTGAAGCGGCGACTCAGGGGAGACAGCCCCAGCATTTT
. | TRBJ2-5 | TRBV2 | TRBD1 | CATKQGAGAQETQYF | TGTGCCACCAAACAGGGGGCAGGAGCCCAAGAGACCCAGTACTTC
many | TRBJ1-2 | TRBV28 | . | CASSLNTAYGYTF | TGTGCCAGCAGTTTAAATACGGCCTATGGCTACACCTTC
. | TRBJ1-2 | TRBV2 | . | CASSGGRTNYGYTF | TGTGCCAGCAGTGGAGGCAGAACTAACTATGGCTACACCTTC
. | TRBJ2-7 | TRBV20-1 | TRBD1 | CSFHGQGNEQYF | TGCAGTTTTCACGGACAGGGAAACGAGCAGTACTTC
many | TRBJ2-7 | TRBV6-1 | TRBD1 | CASRPTGVGYEQYF | TGTGCCAGCAGGCCGACAGGGGTAGGCTACGAGCAGTACTTC
. | TRBJ2-5 | TRBV20-1 | . | CSARDPGSFAGTGGKETQYF | TGCAGTGCTAGAGATCCGGGTAGCTTCGCAGGTACCGGGGGCAAGGAGACCCAGTACTTC
few | TRBJ1-2 | TRBV27 | . | CAQPRGRNYGYTF | TGTGCCCAACCCCGGGGCAGGAACTATGGCTACACCTTC
. | TRBJ2-7 | TRBV6-5 | . | CASSYRGFAHEQYF | TGTGCCAGCAGTTACCGGGGGTTCGCCCACGAGCAGTACTTC
few | TRBJ1-5 | TRBV19 | TRBD1 | CASSLIQGVDQPQHF | TGTGCCAGTAGTCTTATTCAGGGGGTCGATCAGCCCCAGCATTTT